This TCR beta chain was observed in a study of blood T cell repertoires in COVID-19. Study overall: Sites across the United States, Italy and Spain contributed samples from acute and convalescent COVID-19. T cells, B-cell-depleted T cells, or PBMCs supplied cDNA or gDNA.

Libraries were prepared by immunoSEQ multiplex PCR; TCRdb keeps only in-frame clonotypes and omits some of them. The sample comprises approximately 93,000 clones, about 91% of which are singletons, and 2.1% rests with the top ten. This clone was counted a few times. Trimming shortened V by 5 bases and J by 0 bases, and 11 bases separated the two germline ends. The CDR3 loop spans 15 amino acids. The germline CDR1 and CDR2 sequences are MNHEY and SVGAGI. Those enrolled in Seattle joined during active infection and were followed longitudinally afterward. The gene calls are TRBV6-5 and TRBJ1-3, with a tentative D call TRBD1 (6 bases). The clonotype comes from a man aged 45-65 years with COVID-19, enrolled during active disease. Sequencing used peripheral blood. In DNA, the CDR3 is TGTGCCAGCAGTCCAACAGGGTCCTCTGGAAACACCATATATTTT. It translates to CASSPTGSSGNTIYF.